This T cell receptor (beta chain) was recorded in a study of T cells in Graves' hyperthyroidism and ophthalmopathy. This clonotype has at least ten counts. The TCR beta CDR3 regions underwent amplification using RNA transcripts as the source. First-round RT-PCR of the TCR CDR3 relied on the HTBI primer set. Using its own MiXCR run on the multiplex PCR reads, TCRdb lists one record per CDR3 protein. The sample consists of about 380,000 distinct CDR3 sequences, around an eighth of them appearing once. Per germline, CDR1 GTSNPN and CDR2 SVGIG (reference sequence). This CDR3 contains 11 residues. This chain uses TRBV30 with TRBJ2-3; D may be TRBD1 (5 bases). Input material: blood. The receptor was isolated from a man younger than 45 with Graves' hyperthyroidism that later progressed to Graves' ophthalmopathy. In DNA form, the CDR3 reads TGTGTAGGGGTTAGCACAGATACGCAGTATTTT. Translating gives CVGVSTDTQYF. Supplemented by reference TRBV30 and TRBJ2-3, the full variable domain reads SQTIHQWPATLVQPVGSPLSLECTVEGTSNPNLYWYRQAAGRGLQLLFYSVGIGQISSEVPQNLSASRPQDRQFILSSKKLLLSDSGFYLCVGVSTDTQYFGPGTRLTVL.